This T cell receptor beta chain originates from a study of molecular identifiers for immune sequencing clone quantification. Study-level background: Within a replicate experiment, RNA obtained from either about 20,000 or 100,000 naive CD8 cells was divided into five aliquots, and four of those aliquots were then sequenced.

As CD8+CD4-CCR7+CD45RA+ cells, naive CD8 T cells were sorted. Bulk TCR libraries used previously described methods and listed TCR primers. TCRdb reprocessed the PCR reads with MiXCR, giving one entry per CDR3 protein. The profile covers about 640,000 distinct CDR3 sequences, with around 20% appearing a single time and 0.85% taken by the ten largest. The CDR3 loop spans 14 amino acids. V gave up 4 bases and J gave up 5 bases, with 14 bases separating them. The sample holds many counts of this clonotype. The target antigen is unknown. Study-level points and caveats: One cell's worth of spiked Jurkat TCR RNA was reportedly detectable among 900,000 to 1,000,000 naive cells.

The receptor was derived from a human donor in good health. Some libraries in this study had Jurkat cell RNA spiked in. The sample taken for sequencing was naive CD8+ T cells from blood, with Jurkat cell RNA spiked in. Subset in this sample: FACS-sorted CD8+CD4-CCR7+CD45RA+ naive T cells. V is TRBV12-3 or TRBV12-4 and J is TRBJ2-5; no clear D. In DNA form, the CDR3 reads TGTGCCAGCAGTTCGACTCCTCTTGGGGAGACCCAGTACTTC. It codes for CASSSTPLGETQYF.